The clone carrying this TCR beta chain was detected only a few times. This entry belongs to a study of immune evolution from preneoplasia to lung adenocarcinoma. Repertoires were generated with immunoSEQ multiplex PCR, while TCRdb's copy carries only in-frame clones and drops some. The sample lists around 41,000 clones, roughly 80% occurring once. Germline values: CDR1 SEHNR, CDR2 FQNEAQ (reference sequence). The ends were cut back, 3 bases at V and 0 bases at J, with 12 bases in the middle. The CDR3 sequence is 15 residues long. This TCR was recovered from a person aged 55 to 75 with lung adenocarcinoma. Source material: FFPE invasive lung adenocarcinoma tissue. The chain carries TRBV7-9 and TRBJ2-7; D remains unclear. This CDR3 reads CASSFIGGSSYEQYF. CDR3 bases: TGTGCCAGCAGCTTTATCGGCGGAAGCTCCTACGAGCAGTACTTC.